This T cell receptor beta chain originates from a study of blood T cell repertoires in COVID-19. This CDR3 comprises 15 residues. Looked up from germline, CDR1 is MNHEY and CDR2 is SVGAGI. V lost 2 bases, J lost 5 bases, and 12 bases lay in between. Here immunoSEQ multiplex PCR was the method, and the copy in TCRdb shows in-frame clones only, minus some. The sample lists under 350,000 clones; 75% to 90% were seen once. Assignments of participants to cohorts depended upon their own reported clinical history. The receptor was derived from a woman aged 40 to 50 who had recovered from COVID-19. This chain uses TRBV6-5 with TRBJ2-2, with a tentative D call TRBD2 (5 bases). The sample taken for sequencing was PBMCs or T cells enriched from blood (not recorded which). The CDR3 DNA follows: TGTGCCAGCAGTTACGGTGTAGGGAGAACCGGGGAGCTGTTTTTT. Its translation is CASSYGVGRTGELFF.